This TCR beta chain was retrieved from a study of PD-1 blockade in classical Hodgkin lymphoma (TCRdb year 2020). Study-wide context: Nivolumab dosing was 3 mg/kg intravenously every 2 weeks, continuing until either disease progression or unacceptable toxicity. A peripheral blood immune signature of response to PD-1 blockade in classical Hodgkin lymphoma was defined using TCR beta sequencing and CyTOF.

In light of the paper, this sample's time point label describes: cycle 4 day 1 (C4D1), after less than 7 weeks of nivolumab. Relapse after autologous stem cell transplantation had occurred in all trial patients, and cohorts A, B and C were distinguished by prior brentuximab vedotin exposure. The trial cohort included roughly 60 patients with relapsed/refractory classical Hodgkin lymphoma, and each patient had a best overall response of complete response, partial response or progressive disease. In the multi-cohort phase II CheckMate 205 trial, trial patients received single-agent nivolumab. An independent review committee assessed best overall response using the 2007 International Working Group response criteria. Trial PBMCs were collected just before the start of nivolumab (C1D1) and during therapy at cycle 2 day 1 and cycle 4 day 1. Peripheral blood was collected in 8 mL Vacutainer Cell Preparation Tubes, from which PBMCs were isolated by centrifugation and then cryopreserved.

As for this clone: Its antigen is unknown. Base-call qualities are not available, and no considerably larger clone is one nucleotide away.

Genomic DNA was isolated using the Qiagen DNeasy kit from unsorted PBMCs as well as from negatively selected CD4+ and CD8+ fractions. Amplification of TCR beta CDR3 regions was done by immunoSEQ multiplex PCR with primers that anneal to V and J segments. A synthetic immune receptor repertoire was used to minimize amplification bias, and remaining bias was computationally removed after sequencing. In the source study's methods: Repertoire diversity was quantified as the Shannon entropy index using custom Python scripts. Unsorted, CD4+ and CD8+ repertoires were analyzed separately, except for combined analyses in which CD4+ and CD8+ sequences were merged in silico. Clonal expansion was defined as a frequency increase of at least 2-fold after treatment compared with C1D1, and clones undetected at baseline were assigned a pseudocount of 0.5. Clones with 0 or 1 copy at C1D1 were defined as singleton clones, while clones with 2 or more copies were defined as non-singleton clones. By matching protein sequences in sorted samples from the same patient, clones expanded in unsorted samples were annotated as CD4+, CD8+ or unknown. Wilcoxon tests on paired samples were used to test changes in diversity from C1D1 to C4D1. TCRdb took this table from immuneACCESS and kept in-frame rearrangements with V and J called. Such tables lack part of the clones; where checked against another copy, unresolved V genes explain under half of the gap, and the rest is unexplained. The V and J calls and the clone size are those of that table, but D and trimming were determined from the DNA. In all, the sample holds roughly 64,000 clones, and under 95% of those were seen once. About a tenth of the sample is taken by the ten largest.

The paper as a whole reports these results and caveats: Baseline TCR diversity was reported to be lower in newly diagnosed patients than in healthy donors and to be lower still in relapsed/refractory patients. A significant rise by C4D1 was seen in CD4+ but not CD8+ TCR diversity (p=0.0027 vs p=0.16), with the rise being most apparent in complete responders (p=0.02). Trial patients with a complete response had baseline diversity similar to that of newly diagnosed patients, while partial responders and progressors had significantly lower diversity. The study covered only a single clinical trial cohort, and the causes of the repertoire differences, possibly disease activity or prior therapy, were still not defined. Lower diversity was observed in patients in whom nivolumab was started less than 1 year after ASCT, and these patients were excluded from later analyses so that confounding by immune reconstitution would be avoided.

The receptor's source is a human donor with classical Hodgkin lymphoma. The sequences come from peripheral blood mononuclear cells (PBMCs), collected before the fourth cycle of nivolumab.

The DNA reads TGTGCCAGCAGTTACGGGGCTAGCAAGTTCTTC. This sequence encodes CASSYGASKFF. The chain is assembled from TRBV6-5 and TRBJ2-1; the D gene is perhaps TRBD1 or TRBD2, as each covers 5 bases. V drops 2 bases and J drops 14 bases, leaving 10 bases in between. The germline V gene gives CDR1 as MNHEY and CDR2 as SVGAGI. Including cysteine and phenylalanine, the CDR3 has 11 amino acids. Left in the record is the CDR3 DNA by itself, 33 bases read in frame from the first base.